Listed below are T cell receptor beta chains from one sample, sequenced in a study of early T cells in non-severe SARS-CoV-2 infection. TCRdb re-analysed the 5' RACE reads in MiXCR, keeping a single row per CDR3 protein. The sample includes roughly 48,000 distinct CDR3 sequences, just over 8% of them seen just once. The sample taken for sequencing was whole blood. The source is an adult who was a healthcare worker with PCR-confirmed SARS-CoV-2 infection or an uninfected control (not recorded which). The CDR3 runs from the conserved cysteine through the conserved F or W. A D gene is named only where the DNA matches it firmly. For some rows the clone size is stated as once, few or many, or as a class when expanded; others skip it.

length: 13; D: TRBD1; V: TRBV7-2; J: TRBJ1-4; size: few; DNA: TGTGCCAGCAGCGGACAGGGGAATGAAAAACTGTTTTTT; CDR3: CASSGQGNEKLFF
length: 14; D: TRBD1; V: TRBV5-6; J: TRBJ1-2; size: many; DNA: TGTGCCAGCAGCTCGGACAGGACGCTTTATGGCTACACCTTC; CDR3: CASSSDRTLYGYTF
length: 12; D: .; V: TRBV28; J: TRBJ2-5; size: few; DNA: TGTGCCAGCAGAGAGGGTGGGGAGACCCAGTACTTC; CDR3: CASREGGETQYF
length: 15; D: .; V: TRBV12-3/TRBV12-4; J: TRBJ1-5; size: many; DNA: TGTGCCAGCAGTTTTTCGTGGGGGATCGATCAGCCCCAGCATTTT; CDR3: CASSFSWGIDQPQHF
length: 13; D: .; V: TRBV2; J: TRBJ2-3; size: .; DNA: TGTGCCAGCAGGTCGGACCCCACAGATACGCAGTATTTT; CDR3: CASRSDPTDTQYF
length: 13; D: .; V: TRBV12-3/TRBV12-4; J: TRBJ1-3; size: many; DNA: TGTGCCAGCAGTGCGGGCCCTGGAAACACCATATATTTT; CDR3: CASSAGPGNTIYF
length: 13; D: .; V: TRBV20-1; J: TRBJ2-3; size: .; DNA: TGCAGTGCTAGACTAGCTAACACAGATACGCAGTATTTT; CDR3: CSARLANTDTQYF
length: 14; D: .; V: TRBV6-5; J: TRBJ2-7; size: .; DNA: TGTGCCAGCAGTTACTCGGCACTAGCTGTGGGGCAGTACTTC; CDR3: CASSYSALAVGQYF
length: 15; D: .; V: TRBV5-5; J: TRBJ1-4; size: .; DNA: TGTGCCAGCAGCTCGTCAGGGAGGCGTTACGAAAAACTGTTTTTT; CDR3: CASSSSGRRYEKLFF
length: 16; D: TRBD1; V: TRBV11-2; J: TRBJ1-6; size: many; DNA: TGTGCCAGCAGCTTAGATCACGGGACAGGGGGCCATCCCCTCCACTTT; CDR3: CASSLDHGTGGHPLHF
length: 16; D: .; V: TRBV5-1; J: TRBJ2-1; size: few; DNA: TGCGCCAGCAGCTTGGCCGGCAGAGCTGCCTACAATGAGCAGTTCTTC; CDR3: CASSLAGRAAYNEQFF
length: 17; D: TRBD1; V: TRBV7-2; J: TRBJ1-3; size: .; DNA: TGTGCCAGCAAACAATGGGTGACAGGGGCGAGTGGAAACACCATATATTTT; CDR3: CASKQWVTGASGNTIYF
length: 14; D: TRBD1; V: TRBV4-3; J: TRBJ1-5; size: many; DNA: TGCGCCAGCAGTGACGGACAGGGGAATCAGCCCCAGCATTTT; CDR3: CASSDGQGNQPQHF
length: 12; D: .; V: TRBV29-1; J: TRBJ2-5; size: .; DNA: TGCAGCTTTAGTCGGGACCAAGAGACCCAGTACTTC; CDR3: CSFSRDQETQYF
length: 12; D: .; V: TRBV20-1; J: TRBJ1-3; size: many; DNA: TGCAGCTTCTTCGGGGGTGGAAACACCATATATTTT; CDR3: CSFFGGGNTIYF
length: 12; D: .; V: TRBV7-9; J: TRBJ1-1; size: .; DNA: TGTGCCAGCAGCCGAGTCCCGACTGAAGCTTTCTTT; CDR3: CASSRVPTEAFF
length: 12; D: .; V: TRBV20-1; J: TRBJ2-7; size: .; DNA: TGCAGCACGTTAGGGTGGAACTACGAGCAGTACTTC; CDR3: CSTLGWNYEQYF
length: 15; D: TRBD1; V: TRBV7-9; J: TRBJ2-7; size: few; DNA: TGTGCCAGCAGCCCTGGGACAGTTGTCATCACCGAGCAGTACTTC; CDR3: CASSPGTVVITEQYF
length: 14; D: .; V: TRBV7-9; J: TRBJ2-1; size: .; DNA: TGTGCCAGCAGCCCGTCCGTCTCCTACAATGAGCAGTTCTTC; CDR3: CASSPSVSYNEQFF
length: 13; D: .; V: TRBV7-9; J: TRBJ1-2; size: many; DNA: TGTGCCAGCAGCCAAGAATCCTTCTATGGCTACACCTTC; CDR3: CASSQESFYGYTF
length: 17; D: .; V: TRBV7-2; J: TRBJ1-1; size: many; DNA: TGTGCCAGCAGCCTGAGGTGGGCAGGGAGAATGAACACTGAAGCTTTCTTT; CDR3: CASSLRWAGRMNTEAFF
length: 12; D: .; V: TRBV7-2; J: TRBJ1-6; size: many; DNA: TGTGCCAGCAGCTCCAATAATTCACCCCTCCACTTT; CDR3: CASSSNNSPLHF
length: 13; D: .; V: TRBV30; J: TRBJ2-5; size: .; DNA: TGTGCCTGGAGCCCCCAAGCGCGGTGGACCCAGTACTTC; CDR3: CAWSPQARWTQYF
length: 13; D: .; V: TRBV3-1; J: TRBJ1-5; size: many; DNA: TGTGCCAGCAGCCAAGGAGGGGGGAGGTCCCAGCATTTT; CDR3: CASSQGGGRSQHF
length: 15; D: TRBD1; V: TRBV20-1; J: TRBJ2-4; size: many; DNA: TGCAGTGCTACCGGGAAGGGGGCGACCAAAAACATTCAGTACTTC; CDR3: CSATGKGATKNIQYF
length: 15; D: .; V: TRBV28; J: TRBJ2-7; size: .; DNA: TGTGCCAGCAGTTTATACAGGCTAAGCCCCTACGAGCAGTACTTC; CDR3: CASSLYRLSPYEQYF
length: 15; D: TRBD2; V: TRBV4-2; J: TRBJ2-5; size: many; DNA: TGTGCCAGCAGCCAAGTAGCGGGGGGGCAAGAGACCCAGTACTTC; CDR3: CASSQVAGGQETQYF
length: 14; D: .; V: TRBV5-1; J: TRBJ2-3; size: few; DNA: TGCGCCAGCAGCTTGGTAGGGGTAGAAGATACGCAGTATTTT; CDR3: CASSLVGVEDTQYF
length: 12; D: TRBD2; V: TRBV7-8; J: TRBJ2-5; size: .; DNA: TGTGCCAGCAGCTTCCCACTAGCGCCGGCGTACTTC; CDR3: CASSFPLAPAYF
length: 14; D: TRBD1; V: TRBV6-5; J: TRBJ1-6; size: many; DNA: TGTGCCAGCAGTTACTTCCAGGGGGTTTCACCCCTCCACTTT; CDR3: CASSYFQGVSPLHF
length: 12; D: .; V: TRBV2; J: TRBJ2-5; size: .; DNA: TGTGCCAGCAGTGACTATCAAGAGACCCAGTACTTC; CDR3: CASSDYQETQYF
length: 12; D: .; V: TRBV29-1; J: TRBJ1-2; size: few; DNA: TGCAGCGCCCGGGGGGGGGCGCTGGGCTACACCTTC; CDR3: CSARGGALGYTF
length: 15; D: .; V: TRBV6-6; J: TRBJ1-2; size: few; DNA: TGTGCCAGCAGTCCGGGACCGAGAGGCCCGTATGGCTACACCTTC; CDR3: CASSPGPRGPYGYTF
length: 15; D: .; V: TRBV2; J: TRBJ2-7; size: many; DNA: TGTGCCAGCAGTGGGACCAGACGAGATCTTACGAAGCAGTACTTC; CDR3: CASSGTRRDLTKQYF
length: 14; D: .; V: TRBV7-9; J: TRBJ1-3; size: many; DNA: TGTGCCAGCAGCCCGGGGTTCTCTGGAAACACCATATATTTT; CDR3: CASSPGFSGNTIYF
length: 13; D: TRBD2; V: TRBV27; J: TRBJ2-3; size: few; DNA: TGTGCCAGCATGCCTGGGGGGGGAAGGACGCAGTATTTT; CDR3: CASMPGGGRTQYF
length: 13; D: TRBD1; V: TRBV6-1; J: TRBJ2-7; size: many; DNA: TGTGCCAGCAGCGAACGACAGGGAACCGAGCAGTACTTC; CDR3: CASSERQGTEQYF
length: 18; D: TRBD1; V: TRBV18; J: TRBJ2-3; size: .; DNA: TGTGCCAGCTCACCGGACAGGGGAAGATCTCGTAGCACAGATACGCAGTATTTT; CDR3: CASSPDRGRSRSTDTQYF
length: 15; D: TRBD1; V: TRBV9; J: TRBJ2-5; size: few; DNA: TGTGCCAGCAGCGCCCGACAGGGGGGACAACAGACCCAGTACTTC; CDR3: CASSARQGGQQTQYF
length: 12; D: .; V: TRBV9; J: TRBJ2-3; size: .; DNA: TGTGCCAGCAGAGGGGAAACAGATACGCAGTATTTT; CDR3: CASRGETDTQYF
length: 16; D: .; V: TRBV7-9; J: TRBJ2-7; size: few; DNA: TGTGCCAGCAGCTCCGACTCCGTCTGGGGAAATTACGAGCAGTACTTC; CDR3: CASSSDSVWGNYEQYF
length: 13; D: .; V: TRBV24-1; J: TRBJ2-1; size: few; DNA: TGTGCCACCAGTTTCCGGGAGTACAATGAGCAGTTCTTC; CDR3: CATSFREYNEQFF
length: 13; D: TRBD1; V: TRBV6-5; J: TRBJ1-1; size: few; DNA: TGTGCCAGCACTATCGCAGGGGGCACTGAAGCTTTCTTT; CDR3: CASTIAGGTEAFF
length: 19; D: TRBD2; V: TRBV14; J: TRBJ2-3; size: few; DNA: TGTGCCAGCAGCCAAGATTATAAGATAGGAGCGGGGAGCACAGATACGCAGTATTTT; CDR3: CASSQDYKIGAGSTDTQYF
length: 15; D: .; V: TRBV21-1; J: TRBJ2-7; size: many; DNA: TGTGCCAGCAGCCGACCGGGACAGGGCTCGTACGAGCAGTACTTC; CDR3: CASSRPGQGSYEQYF
length: 15; D: TRBD1; V: TRBV9; J: TRBJ1-2; size: few; DNA: TGTGCCAGCAGCGTGGAGGGAACGCCAGGGGGTGGCTACACCTTC; CDR3: CASSVEGTPGGGYTF
length: 16; D: .; V: TRBV7-3; J: TRBJ2-1; size: .; DNA: TGTGCCAGCAGCCGCGACAGCCTCAGGGGCTACAATGAGCAGTTCTTC; CDR3: CASSRDSLRGYNEQFF
length: 16; D: TRBD1; V: TRBV18; J: TRBJ2-7; size: few; DNA: TGTGCCAGCTCCCGGCCGGGACAGGGGGGAACCTACGAGCAGTACTTC; CDR3: CASSRPGQGGTYEQYF
length: 15; D: TRBD2; V: TRBV6-2/TRBV6-3; J: TRBJ2-2; size: few; DNA: TGTGCCAGCAGCCCTAGCGGATATAACACCGGGGAGCTGTTTTTT; CDR3: CASSPSGYNTGELFF
length: 14; D: .; V: TRBV19; J: TRBJ1-2; size: many; DNA: TGTGCCAGTAGGGACCGAGAAAAAAGCTATGGCTACACCTTC; CDR3: CASRDREKSYGYTF
length: 14; D: .; V: TRBV7-8; J: TRBJ1-1; size: few; DNA: TGTGCCAGCAGCCCACGGCAGGGGATCACTGAAGCTTTCTTT; CDR3: CASSPRQGITEAFF
length: 16; D: .; V: TRBV19; J: TRBJ1-2; size: .; DNA: TGTGCCAGTAGTATTAGCCTTACAGGGAGGGACTATGGCTACACCTTC; CDR3: CASSISLTGRDYGYTF
length: 15; D: TRBD1; V: TRBV19; J: TRBJ2-2; size: .; DNA: TGTGCCAGTAGTATCCAACAGGGGAGTACCGGGGAGCTGTTTTTT; CDR3: CASSIQQGSTGELFF
length: 16; D: .; V: TRBV12-5; J: TRBJ1-1; size: .; DNA: TGTGCTAGTGGTTTCTTAAGCGGGACCCCGAGAACTGAAGCTTTCTTT; CDR3: CASGFLSGTPRTEAFF
length: 13; D: .; V: TRBV7-9; J: TRBJ1-2; size: once; DNA: TGTGCCAGCAGCTCCCCTAACAGGGACGGCTACACCTTC; CDR3: CASSSPNRDGYTF
length: 15; D: .; V: TRBV7-2; J: TRBJ1-2; size: few; DNA: TGTGCCAGCAGCTTAGAAGAGGGGGTGCACTATGGCTACACCTTC; CDR3: CASSLEEGVHYGYTF
length: 15; D: TRBD1; V: TRBV4-3; J: TRBJ1-2; size: many; DNA: TGCGCCAGCAGCCTAACAACCTCGGGACAGGAAGGCTACACCTTC; CDR3: CASSLTTSGQEGYTF